Listed below are T cell receptor beta chains from one sample, sequenced in a study of blood T cells in healthy people across ages. From the 5' RACE reads, TCRdb called clonotypes with MiXCR, one entry per CDR3 protein. The sample carries some 900,000 distinct CDR3 sequences, 40% to 60% recorded once. Sequencing was carried out using blood. The receptor set was obtained from a man younger than 40 in good health. Each CDR3 is given with its conserved first and last residue. The order of the fields is J gene, clone size, D gene, V gene, CDR3 protein, CDR3 DNA. A D gene is named only where the DNA matches it firmly. Size tells how often a clone was seen (once, few, many) or the class of an expanded clone, and some rows leave it out.

TRBJ2-1,NA,TRBD1,TRBV7-9,CASSLQRQGASTYNEQFF,TGTGCCAGCAGCTTACAGAGACAGGGGGCCTCTACCTACAATGAGCAGTTCTTC
TRBJ1-5,many,NA,TRBV7-2,CASSSQGIDQPQHF,TGTGCCAGCAGCTCACAGGGAATCGATCAGCCCCAGCATTTT
TRBJ2-6,NA,NA,TRBV4-1,CASSQEGTYGANVLTF,TGCGCCAGCAGCCAAGAGGGCACATATGGGGCCAACGTCCTGACTTTC
TRBJ1-2,NA,NA,TRBV4-2,CASSHLTRDNDGYTF,TGTGCCAGCAGCCATCTTACCCGGGACAACGATGGCTACACCTTC
TRBJ2-7,NA,NA,TRBV7-2,CASSLTSTVAYEQYF,TGTGCCAGCAGCCTTACTTCGACAGTCGCCTACGAGCAGTACTTC
TRBJ2-7,many,NA,TRBV29-1,CSVDEGYEQYF,TGCAGCGTTGATGAGGGATACGAGCAGTACTTC
TRBJ1-2,NA,NA,TRBV5-1,CASSSRGTGIVNYGYTF,TGCGCCAGCAGCTCGAGGGGGACCGGGATTGTTAACTATGGCTACACCTTC
TRBJ1-2,NA,TRBD1,TRBV5-1,CASRVQGIDGYTF,TGCGCCAGCAGGGTACAGGGGATCGACGGCTACACCTTC
TRBJ2-3,NA,NA,TRBV20-1,CSARDRVGFTDTQYF,TGCAGTGCTAGAGATCGGGTCGGATTCACAGATACGCAGTATTTT
TRBJ2-7,few,NA,TRBV7-2,CASSRTTRAAYEQYF,TGTGCCAGCAGCCGAACCACGAGGGCAGCCTACGAGCAGTACTTC
TRBJ1-4,NA,TRBD1,TRBV7-9,CASSPNDRGLSEKLFF,TGTGCCAGCAGCCCCAACGATAGGGGGCTGTCCGAAAAACTGTTTTTT
TRBJ2-7,NA,NA,TRBV6-1,CAIGGGYEQYF,TGTGCCATTGGTGGGGGCTATGAGCAGTACTTC
TRBJ2-3,NA,NA,TRBV5-1,CASSLAPLEADTQYF,TGCGCCAGCAGCTTGGCGCCTCTGGAGGCAGATACGCAGTATTTT
TRBJ2-3,many,TRBD1,TRBV29-1,CSTRTGSGTDTQYF,TGCAGCACGCGGACAGGGAGTGGCACAGATACGCAGTATTTT
TRBJ1-2,few,TRBD1,TRBV12-3/TRBV12-4,CASRPMGDRGSGYTF,TGTGCCAGCAGACCCATGGGGGACAGGGGATCAGGCTACACCTTC
TRBJ2-1,few,TRBD1,TRBV5-1,CASTLQGSSYNEQFF,TGCGCCAGCACTTTACAGGGGAGCTCCTACAATGAGCAGTTCTTC
TRBJ2-7,NA,NA,TRBV6-2/TRBV6-3,CASSYGGVSYEQYF,TGTGCCAGCAGTTACGGTGGCGTCTCCTACGAGCAGTACTTC
TRBJ2-1,few,NA,TRBV7-9,CASSLGDQVNEQFF,TGTGCCAGCAGCTTAGGGGACCAAGTCAATGAGCAGTTCTTC
TRBJ2-5,few,TRBD1,TRBV29-1,CSARTGTSKTQYF,TGCAGCGCCCGGACAGGGACATCGAAGACCCAGTACTTC
TRBJ2-5,NA,TRBD2,TRBV29-1,CSVLPIAGGKTQYF,TGCAGCGTCCTCCCTATAGCGGGGGGGAAGACCCAGTACTTC
TRBJ2-4,NA,NA,TRBV2,CASRVGSIAKNIQYF,TGTGCCAGCAGGGTGGGCTCCATAGCCAAAAACATTCAGTACTTC
TRBJ2-1,NA,NA,TRBV20-1,CSARAPRGLYNEQFF,TGCAGTGCTAGAGCCCCGCGGGGCCTATACAATGAGCAGTTCTTC
TRBJ1-1,NA,NA,TRBV12-3/TRBV12-4,CASSRTEVHTEAFF,TGTGCCAGCAGTCGGACAGAGGTCCATACTGAAGCTTTCTTT
TRBJ1-2,NA,TRBD1,TRBV6-6,CASSRQGDSNYGYTF,TGTGCCAGCAGCAGACAGGGCGACTCTAACTATGGCTACACCTTC
TRBJ2-2,NA,NA,TRBV6-2/TRBV6-3,CASRVGTGELFF,TGTGCCAGCAGAGTCGGGACCGGGGAGCTGTTTTTT
TRBJ1-2,NA,NA,TRBV7-2,CASSLQGSDGYTF,TGTGCCAGCAGTTTGCAAGGGTCGGATGGCTACACCTTC
TRBJ2-1,NA,TRBD2,TRBV5-1,CASSAWTSGGPADEQFF,TGCGCCAGCAGCGCTTGGACTAGCGGGGGGCCGGCAGATGAGCAGTTCTTC
TRBJ2-7,NA,TRBD1,TRBV28,CASRTPTGYYEQYF,TGTGCCAGCAGAACCCCGACAGGGTACTACGAGCAGTACTTC
TRBJ1-2,NA,NA,TRBV29-1,CSVHTVEPNYGYTF,TGCAGCGTTCACACCGTGGAACCCAACTATGGCTACACCTTC
TRBJ2-1,few,NA,TRBV7-2,CASSSNLVYEQFF,TGTGCCAGCAGCTCCAACTTAGTCTATGAGCAGTTCTTC
TRBJ2-1,many,TRBD2,TRBV20-1,CSASAGLAGEQFF,TGCAGTGCTTCTGCGGGACTAGCGGGGGAGCAGTTCTTC
TRBJ2-1,NA,TRBD2,TRBV13,CASSLVGGDPYNEQFF,TGTGCCAGCAGCTTAGTGGGGGGGGACCCCTACAATGAGCAGTTCTTC
TRBJ2-7,once,TRBD2,TRBV29-1,CSALTSVYDQYF,TGCAGCGCCTTGACTAGCGTTTACGATCAGTACTTC
TRBJ2-7,NA,TRBD1,TRBV6-1,CASSPLKTGVRSYEQYF,TGTGCCAGCAGTCCATTAAAGACAGGGGTTCGGTCCTACGAGCAGTACTTC
TRBJ2-3,many,NA,TRBV9,CASSVSTDTQYF,TGTGCCAGCAGCGTTAGCACAGATACGCAGTATTTT
TRBJ1-4,NA,NA,TRBV2,CASTVGGPNEKLFF,TGTGCCAGCACGGTGGGGGGCCCTAATGAAAAACTGTTTTTT
TRBJ2-5,NA,TRBD1,TRBV6-5,CASSYPRQGQETQYF,TGTGCCAGCAGTTACCCCAGACAGGGTCAAGAGACCCAGTACTTC
TRBJ1-2,few,NA,TRBV16,CASSQSSGDGYTF,TGTGCCAGCAGCCAATCATCGGGGGATGGCTACACCTTC
TRBJ2-1,NA,NA,TRBV3-1,CASSQFTGRSFYNEQFF,TGTGCCAGCAGCCAATTCACAGGAAGGAGCTTCTACAATGAGCAGTTCTTC
TRBJ2-7,NA,NA,TRBV20-1,CSARDARDFTYEQYF,TGCAGTGCTAGAGATGCCAGGGACTTTACCTACGAGCAGTACTTC
TRBJ2-1,few,NA,TRBV6-2/TRBV6-3,CASSYGGAYNEQFF,TGTGCCAGCAGTTACGGGGGCGCCTACAATGAGCAGTTCTTC
TRBJ2-5,NA,NA,TRBV29-1,CSVVRGTETQYF,TGCAGCGTTGTTCGAGGGACGGAGACCCAGTACTTC
TRBJ1-1,NA,NA,TRBV14,CASSNRVTEAFF,TGTGCCAGCAGTAACAGGGTGACTGAAGCTTTCTTT
TRBJ2-4,NA,TRBD2,TRBV5-1,CASSRSGVAGENIQYF,TGCGCCAGCAGCCGGTCGGGGGTAGCGGGGGAAAACATTCAGTACTTC
TRBJ2-6,NA,NA,TRBV21-1,CASRTDRQHSGANVLTF,TGTGCCAGCCGCACGGACAGGCAACATTCTGGGGCCAACGTCCTGACTTTC
TRBJ2-3,NA,NA,TRBV6-2/TRBV6-3,CASKLADGTDTQYF,TGTGCCAGCAAGCTAGCTGACGGCACAGATACGCAGTATTTT
TRBJ2-6,NA,NA,TRBV20-1,CSARDRASGANVLTF,TGCAGTGCTAGAGATCGGGCCTCTGGGGCCAACGTCCTGACTTTC
TRBJ2-2,NA,NA,TRBV7-2,CASSLARANTGELFF,TGTGCCAGCAGCTTAGCCAGGGCGAACACCGGGGAGCTGTTTTTT
TRBJ2-7,few,NA,TRBV6-2/TRBV6-3,CASRRVGGGYEQYF,TGTGCCAGCAGACGCGTCGGGGGAGGCTACGAGCAGTACTTC
TRBJ2-1,NA,TRBD2,TRBV5-1,CASSISGRKNEQFF,TGCGCCAGCAGCATTAGCGGGAGGAAGAATGAGCAGTTCTTC
TRBJ2-5,NA,NA,TRBV12-3/TRBV12-4,CASSSVGPKETQYF,TGTGCCAGCAGTTCGGTGGGACCGAAAGAGACCCAGTACTTC
TRBJ2-1,NA,TRBD2,TRBV29-1,CSVWRNSGEHYNEQFF,TGCAGCGTTTGGAGAAATAGCGGGGAGCACTACAATGAGCAGTTCTTC
TRBJ1-6,NA,TRBD1,TRBV12-3/TRBV12-4,CASSPGQSGRNSPLHF,TGTGCCAGCAGTCCGGGACAGTCGGGGAGGAATTCACCCCTCCACTTT
TRBJ2-1,few,TRBD2,TRBV11-2,CASSVSGGSTYNEQFF,TGTGCCAGCAGCGTGAGCGGGGGCTCGACCTACAATGAGCAGTTCTTC
TRBJ1-6,NA,NA,TRBV9,CASSVDPGRDSPLHF,TGTGCCAGCAGCGTAGACCCCGGTCGGGATTCACCCCTCCACTTT
TRBJ1-1,NA,NA,TRBV28,CASSRPITKNTEAFF,TGTGCCAGCAGCCGCCCCATCACCAAGAACACTGAAGCTTTCTTT
TRBJ2-5,NA,NA,TRBV4-1,CASSQDDSEKTQYF,TGCGCCAGCAGCCAAGATGACTCCGAGAAGACCCAGTACTTC
TRBJ2-7,NA,NA,TRBV30,CAWSPTDIGSYEQYF,TGTGCCTGGAGTCCGACAGACATTGGATCCTACGAGCAGTACTTC
TRBJ1-2,NA,NA,TRBV3-1,CASSSDSAYGYTF,TGTGCCAGCAGTTCCGACAGCGCCTATGGCTACACCTTC